The source of this TCR beta chain is a study of blood T cell repertoires in COVID-19. Study-wide context: The cDNA or gDNA used as material had been derived from T cells, B-cell-depleted T cells, or PBMCs.

V was cut by 2 bases and J by 1 base, with 9 bases left in between. The CDR3 consists of 16 residues. Germline V gene data show CDR1 as MRHNA and CDR2 as SNTAGT. The authors' processing: Quantification of nucleated cells was approximated via reference gene primer amplification. Libraries were prepared by immunoSEQ multiplex PCR; TCRdb keeps only in-frame clonotypes and omits some of them. The V and J calls and the clone size are those of that table, but D and trimming were determined from the DNA. The data hold about 68,000 clones, with 75% to 90% observed a single time. This clone was recorded only once.

Sequencing input: peripheral blood. The sequence derives from a man aged 45-65 years with active COVID-19. V and J are TRBV6-4 and TRBJ2-6; possible D gene TRBD1, 6 bases. The CDR3 DNA reads as TGTGCCAGCAGTGACACAGGGTCATCTGGGGCCAACGTCCTGACTTTC. It is translated as CASSDTGSSGANVLTF.